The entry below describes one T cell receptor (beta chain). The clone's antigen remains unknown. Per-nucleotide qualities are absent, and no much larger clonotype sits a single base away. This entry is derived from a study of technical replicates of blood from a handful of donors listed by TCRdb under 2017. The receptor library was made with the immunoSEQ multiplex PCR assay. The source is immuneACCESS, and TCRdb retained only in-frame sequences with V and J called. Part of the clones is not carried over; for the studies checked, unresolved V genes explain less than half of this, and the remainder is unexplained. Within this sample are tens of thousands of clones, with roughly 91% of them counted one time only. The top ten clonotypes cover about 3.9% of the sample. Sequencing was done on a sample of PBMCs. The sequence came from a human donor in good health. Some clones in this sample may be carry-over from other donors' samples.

The CDR3 corresponds to CAARRAPYEQYF. The DNA reads as follows: TGTGCCGCCAGGCGGGCCCCCTACGAGCAGTACTTC. This chain joins TRBV6-5 to TRBJ2-7, and TRBD2 may be the D gene, going by 5 matching bases. The CDR3 runs 12 residues from the cysteine to the phenylalanine. Of the read, only the CDR3 DNA is kept; its 36 bases are in frame from base 1. CDR1 MNHEY and CDR2 SVGAGI are derived from the germline V gene. Cut back by 11 bases and 2 bases, the V and J ends lie 13 bases apart.